This T cell receptor (beta chain) originates from a study of blood T cell repertoires in COVID-19. Study as a whole: Researchers got acute and convalescent COVID-19 samples from the United States, Italy and Spain. Sources were T cells, B-cell-depleted T cells, or PBMCs; the material itself was cDNA or gDNA.

CDR3 length: 14 residues. The V segment lost 7 bases and the J segment 3 bases; nucleotides outside the gene matches: 8. The germline V gene has CDR1 WSHSY and CDR2 SAAADI. Under the authors' procedure: From reference gene primer amplification, estimates of nucleated cell counts were derived. TCRdb's table, derived via immunoSEQ multiplex PCR, lists solely in-frame clones and lacks some. D and trimming were read from the DNA, whereas the V and J calls and clone size are those reported in that table. The profile shows 120,000 or so clones, approximately 81% of them singletons. The rearrangement uses TRBV10-2 and TRBJ1-1; 7 bases are shared with TRBD1. This TCR was recovered from a man aged 55 to 70 with acute or convalescent COVID-19. Sequencing was done on a sample of peripheral blood. CDR3 sequence reads: CASTRQGGDTEAFF. The DNA of the CDR3 is TGCGCCAGCACTCGACAGGGCGGGGACACTGAAGCTTTCTTT.